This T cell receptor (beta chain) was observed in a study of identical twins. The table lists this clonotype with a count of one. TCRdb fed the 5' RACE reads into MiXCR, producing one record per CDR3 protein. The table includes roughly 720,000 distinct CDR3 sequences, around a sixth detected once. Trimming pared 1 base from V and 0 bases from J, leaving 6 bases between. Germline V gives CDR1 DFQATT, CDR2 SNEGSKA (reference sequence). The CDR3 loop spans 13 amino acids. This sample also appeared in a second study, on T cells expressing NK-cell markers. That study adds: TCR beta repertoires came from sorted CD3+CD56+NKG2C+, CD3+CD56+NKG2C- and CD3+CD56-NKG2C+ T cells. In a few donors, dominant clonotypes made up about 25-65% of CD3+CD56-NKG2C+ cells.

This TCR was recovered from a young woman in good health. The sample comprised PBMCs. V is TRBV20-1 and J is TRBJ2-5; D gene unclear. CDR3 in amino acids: CSARVRYQETQYF. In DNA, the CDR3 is TGCAGTGCTAGAGTACGGTACCAAGAGACCCAGTACTTC.